The rows below give T cell receptor beta chains drawn from one sample of a study of blood T cell repertoires in COVID-19. This table comes from immunoSEQ multiplex PCR, and its TCRdb copy is limited to in-frame clones, with some not included. This sample has under 450,000 clones, with about 89% found just once. Sequenced sample: peripheral blood. The receptor set was obtained from a woman aged 40 to 50 with COVID-19, enrolled during active disease. CDR3s include the opening cysteine and the closing phenylalanine or tryptophan. Each record gives: clone size, V gene, J gene, D gene, CDR3 protein, CDR3 DNA. The D gene is left open where the match is weak. Clone size is shown for a subset of rows, as once, few, many or a class of expanded clone.

-	TRBV19	TRBJ2-3	-	CASSTSPQGDTQYF	TGTGCCAGTAGTACCTCTCCTCAGGGGGATACGCAGTATTTT
-	TRBV10-3	TRBJ2-7	-	CAITGPPQGEQYF	TGTGCCATCACTGGCCCACCACAGGGAGAGCAGTACTTC
-	TRBV7-9	TRBJ1-1	-	CASSLGVGGARRAFF	TGTGCCAGCAGCTTAGGGGTAGGGGGGGCTAGAAGAGCTTTCTTT
-	TRBV4-3	TRBJ2-7	-	CASSQDGTTSPYEQYF	TGCGCCAGCAGCCAAGATGGGACAACGAGCCCCTACGAGCAGTACTTC
-	TRBV5-4	TRBJ1-2	-	CASSFAGSYGYTF	TGTGCCAGCAGCTTCGCAGGGTCTTATGGCTACACCTTC
-	TRBV7-2	TRBJ1-2	TRBD1	CASSSNRGRGYTF	TGTGCCAGCAGCAGTAACAGGGGGCGGGGCTACACCTTC
few	TRBV28	TRBJ2-7	-	CASSFPAGQLIGQYF	TGTGCCAGCAGTTTTCCGGCAGGGCAATTAATCGGGCAGTACTTC
-	TRBV28	TRBJ2-3	TRBD2	CASSFSPGTTRTDTQYF	TGTGCCAGCAGTTTCTCCCCAGGGACTACGAGGACAGATACGCAGTATTTT
-	TRBV2	TRBJ2-1	-	CASSRGSQFF	TGTGCCAGTTCTAGGGGTAGTCAGTTCTTC
-	TRBV20-1	TRBJ2-7	-	CSARDGYEQYF	TGCAGTGCTAGAGACGGGTACGAGCAGTACTTC
-	TRBV5-6	TRBJ2-7	-	CASSLESQRKYF	TGTGCCAGCAGCTTGGAAAGTCAGCGGAAGTACTTC
-	TRBV10-3	TRBJ2-1	TRBD2	CAISDRGTSGRNEQFF	TGTGCCATCAGTGATCGCGGGACTAGCGGGAGGAATGAGCAGTTCTTC
once	TRBV10-3	TRBJ1-5	-	CAISEGQGHQPQHF	TGTGCCATCAGTGAGGGACAAGGCCATCAGCCCCAGCATTTT
-	TRBV5-1	TRBJ2-7	-	CASSVSRVLTDYEQYF	TGCGCCAGCAGCGTATCCCGGGTCTTAACGGACTACGAGCAGTACTTC
few	TRBV5-1	TRBJ1-2	TRBD1	CASSLNGDSYGYTF	TGCGCCAGCAGCTTAAACGGGGACAGCTATGGCTACACCTTC
-	TRBV3-1/TRBV3-2	TRBJ1-1	-	CASSQVMNTEAFF	TGTGCCAGCAGCCAAGTAATGAACACTGAAGCTTTCTTT
-	TRBV5-8	TRBJ1-6	-	CASRVRVSSYNSPLHF	TGTGCCAGCAGAGTGCGGGTCAGCTCCTATAATTCACCCCTCCACTTT
-	TRBV27	TRBJ1-5	TRBD1	CASSTDRANQPQHF	TGTGCCAGCAGTACGGACAGGGCAAATCAGCCCCAGCATTTT
-	TRBV12-5	TRBJ2-2	-	CASGFLGVANTGELFF	TGTGCTAGTGGTTTCTTAGGGGTCGCGAACACCGGGGAGCTGTTTTTT
-	TRBV5-1	TRBJ2-2	-	CASSFVGVLTGELFF	TGCGCCAGCAGCTTCGTCGGGGTTCTCACCGGGGAGCTGTTTTTT
-	TRBV7-8	TRBJ2-1	-	CASSPRGGASEQFF	TGTGCCAGCAGCCCAAGGGGGGGGGCGAGTGAGCAGTTCTTC
-	TRBV5-1	TRBJ2-6	-	CASSLPLSGANVLTF	TGCGCCAGCAGCTTGCCACTTTCTGGGGCCAACGTCCTGACTTTC
-	TRBV28	TRBJ1-2	TRBD1	CASGFRQGWGYTF	TGTGCCAGCGGCTTTAGACAGGGATGGGGCTACACCTTC
-	TRBV29-1	TRBJ1-1	-	CSVEPLGWTEAFF	TGCAGCGTTGAACCCCTAGGATGGACTGAAGCTTTCTTT
-	TRBV18	TRBJ1-2	-	CASSPSGDYGYTF	TGTGCCAGCTCACCGTCCGGGGACTATGGCTACACCTTC
-	TRBV29-1	TRBJ1-1	-	CSVQYRTLWNTEAFF	TGCAGCGTTCAATACAGGACCCTTTGGAACACTGAAGCTTTCTTT
once	TRBV10-3	TRBJ1-6	-	CATSPTVNSPLHF	TGTGCCACCTCCCCGACAGTAAATTCACCCCTCCACTTT
-	TRBV7-3	TRBJ2-1	TRBD1	CASSLMAGQGASNEQFF	TGTGCCAGCAGCTTAATGGCGGGACAGGGGGCCAGCAATGAGCAGTTCTTC
-	TRBV7-3	TRBJ2-2	-	CASSLIPSTGELFF	TGTGCCAGCAGCTTAATCCCATCCACCGGGGAGCTGTTTTTT
-	TRBV28	TRBJ2-3	-	CASRPDSPPTQYF	TGTGCCAGCAGACCGGACAGCCCCCCTACGCAGTATTTT
many	TRBV3-1/TRBV3-2	TRBJ2-1	-	CASSQETRGNEQFF	TGTGCCAGCAGCCAAGAAACAAGGGGCAATGAGCAGTTCTTC
-	TRBV5-1	TRBJ1-4	-	CASSLGQGFTNEKLFF	TGCGCCAGCAGCTTGGGTCAGGGTTTTACTAATGAAAAACTGTTTTTT